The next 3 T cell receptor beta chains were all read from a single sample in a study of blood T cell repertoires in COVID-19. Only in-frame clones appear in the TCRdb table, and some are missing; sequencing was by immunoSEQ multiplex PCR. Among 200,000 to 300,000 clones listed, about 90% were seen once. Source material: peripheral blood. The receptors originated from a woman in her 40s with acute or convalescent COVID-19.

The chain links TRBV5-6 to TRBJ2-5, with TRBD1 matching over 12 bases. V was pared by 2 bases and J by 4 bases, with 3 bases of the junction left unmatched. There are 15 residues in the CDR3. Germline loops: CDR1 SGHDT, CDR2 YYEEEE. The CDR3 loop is CASSFGTGGRETQYF. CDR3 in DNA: TGTGCCAGCAGCTTCGGGACAGGGGGCCGAGAGACCCAGTACTTC.

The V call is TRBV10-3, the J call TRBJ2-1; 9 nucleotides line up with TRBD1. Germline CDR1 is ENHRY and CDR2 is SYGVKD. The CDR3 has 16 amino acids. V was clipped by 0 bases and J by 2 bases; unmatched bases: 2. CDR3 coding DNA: TGTGCCATCAGTGAGTCAAGGACAGGGGCCTACAATGAGCAGTTCTTC. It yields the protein CAISESRTGAYNEQFF.

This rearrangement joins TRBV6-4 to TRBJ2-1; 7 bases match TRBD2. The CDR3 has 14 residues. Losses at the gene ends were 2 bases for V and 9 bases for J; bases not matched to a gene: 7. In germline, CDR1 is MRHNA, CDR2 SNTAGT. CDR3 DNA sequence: TGTGCCAGCAGTGACGGGACTACCTCTACTGAGCAGTTCTTC. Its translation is CASSDGTTSTEQFF.